This TCR beta chain appears in the sequencing data of a study of patients and donors after allogeneic stem cell transplantation. V was clipped by 5 bases and J by 7 bases; unmatched bases: 11. The CDR3 is made up of 16 amino acids. Per germline, CDR1 MDHEN and CDR2 SYDVKM. TCRdb re-analysed the RT-PCR reads in MiXCR, keeping a single row per CDR3 protein. The sample shows 150,000 to 200,000 distinct CDR3 sequences, around 30% of them seen only once. This receptor was taken from a human donor who was either an allogeneic HSCT recipient or a stem cell or donor lymphocyte infusion donor (not recorded which). It is not recorded whose cells these are; they may come from a transplant donor. Source material: blood, either unsorted or a sorted T cell fraction (not recorded which). The V call is TRBV28, the J call TRBJ2-2, with 9 positions matching TRBD1. In DNA, the CDR3 is TGTGCCAGCAGTCCCGGGCTACAGGGGGCAGGCGGGGAGCTGTTTTTT. Protein sequence: CASSPGLQGAGGELFF.